What follows are 17 T cell receptor beta chains derived from one specimen sequenced in a study of blood T cells in healthy people across ages. Alongside a J-beta primer mix, a sample-barcoded 5' primer served in a second PCR lasting about 6 to 12 cycles. TCRdb reanalysed the 5' RACE reads using MiXCR and keeps one entry per CDR3 protein. This table holds hundreds of thousands of distinct CDR3 sequences, about 54% found once. What was sequenced was blood. The receptors come from a man in his fifties or sixties in good health.

The chain couples TRBV28 to TRBJ1-2; possibly TRBD1 for D (6 bases). Germline-derived CDR1 and CDR2 are MDHEN and SYDVKM. The CDR3 contains 16 residues. V was trimmed by 5 bases and J by 6 bases, leaving 22 bases between them. CDR3 protein: CASSPIYDRIGHGYTF. The CDR3 nucleotides read TGTGCCAGCAGTCCGATCTATGACAGGATCGGGCATGGCTACACCTTC.

The chain uses TRBV10-3 and TRBJ2-7; TRBD1 is a possible D gene (5 bases). The CDR3 extends over 15 amino acids. Germline V gene data show CDR1 as ENHRY and CDR2 as SYGVKD. V gave up 0 bases and J gave up 0 bases, with 9 bases separating them. The CDR3 nucleotides read TGTGCCATCAGTGAGTCGCAGGGTAGCTCCTACGAGCAGTACTTC. This gives the protein CAISESQGSSYEQYF.

This clonotype was recorded many times. The CDR3, as DNA: TGTGCCAGCAGTTTGGTGTCAGTCATTTACAATGAGCAGTTCTTC. Translated, it gives CASSLVSVIYNEQFF. The chain joins TRBV6-2 or TRBV6-3 to TRBJ2-1; no definite D call. The CDR3 extends over 15 amino acids. Between the trimmed V and J ends, which lost 4 bases and 4 bases, there was a span of 14 bases. Germline V lookup: CDR1 MNHEY, CDR2 SVGEGT.

The V gene is TRBV6-5, the J gene TRBJ2-5, with D possibly TRBD2 on 6 matching bases. The CDR3 covers 14 residues. Germline V gene lookup returns CDR1 MNHEY and CDR2 SVGAGI. Trimming cost V 6 bases and J 4 bases, with 15 bases left between them. The CDR3: CASSRDSVGETQYF. CDR3 DNA sequence: TGTGCCAGCAGCCGGGACTCGGTAGGAGAGACCCAGTACTTC.

V gene TRBV29-1 combines with J gene TRBJ2-5; perhaps D is TRBD1 or TRBD2 (5 bases each). Germline assignment: CDR1 SQVTM and CDR2 ANQGSEA. This CDR3 contains 15 residues. V lost 4 bases and J 5 bases, leaving 20 bases between the germline ends. CDR3 region: CSVAWGGFEGETQYF. The CDR3 DNA is TGCAGCGTTGCATGGGGCGGGTTTGAGGGGGAGACCCAGTACTTC.

The chain is built from TRBV19 and TRBJ2-1, with TRBD1 identical over 7 bases. This CDR3 has 16 residues. Germline V CDR1 and CDR2: LNHDA, SQIVND (reference sequence). V lost 2 bases to trimming and J lost 3 bases; unmatched junction nucleotides: 7. This CDR3 is CASSIRARTGYNEQFF. Here the CDR3 DNA reads TGTGCCAGTAGTATAAGAGCAAGGACAGGCTACAATGAGCAGTTCTTC.

This clonotype has more than one count but fewer than ten. J is TRBJ2-5 and V is TRBV28; D unresolved. V was cut by 6 bases and J by 1 base, with 9 bases left in between. The length of the CDR3 is 13 residues. Germline CDR1 MDHEN, CDR2 SYDVKM. The CDR3 DNA reads as TGTGCCAGCAGCACGGCCCCCCAAGAGACCCAGTACTTC. The encoded protein is CASSTAPQETQYF.

CDR3 sequence: CASRSGVETQYF. DNA of the CDR3: TGCGCCAGCAGGTCCGGGGTAGAGACCCAGTACTTC. The chain uses TRBV5-1 and TRBJ2-4; D is perhaps TRBD2 (5 bases). The last part of the DNA fits TRBJ2-5 better; the J call may be wrong. The CDR3 has 12 residues. The V gene's germline CDR1 is SGHRS and CDR2 YFSETQ.

This chain links TRBV11-2 with TRBJ1-6, with 9 bases that match TRBD1. CDR3 length equals 15 residues. Per germline, CDR1 SGHAT and CDR2 FQNNGV. Trimming at V came to 4 bases and at J to 10 bases, leaving 8 bases not matched to a gene. The CDR3 coding sequence is TGTGCCAGCAGCTCTACCGGGACAGGGAGCTCACCCCTCCACTTT. This encodes CASSSTGTGSSPLHF.

This clonotype was seen at least ten times. V usage is TRBV10-3 and J usage is TRBJ1-1; 9 positions match TRBD1. The CDR3 loop spans 14 amino acids. The trim removed 4 bases at V and 6 bases at J, leaving 6 bases unmatched. The germline CDR1 and CDR2 sequences are ENHRY and SYGVKD. DNA of the CDR3: TGTGCCATCAGTGCGGGACAGGGAGGGGCTGAAGCTTTCTTT. This translates into CAISAGQGGAEAFF.

Points on this clonotype: The junction departs from the called germline gene at one end, perhaps through a read error. The chain has TRBV4-2 and TRBJ1-5; D gene uncertain. This CDR3 comprises 12 residues. Germline CDR1 reads LGHNA; CDR2 reads YNFKEQ. The chain's CDR3 is CASSQDNHPQHF. CDR3 sequence (DNA): TGTGCCAGCAGCCAAGATAATCACCCCCAGCATTTT.

The chain combines TRBV10-3 with TRBJ1-1; D remains ambiguous. The ends were cut back, 0 bases at V and 8 bases at J, with 10 bases in the middle. Germline-derived CDR1 and CDR2 are ENHRY and SYGVKD. The CDR3 has 13 amino acids. For the CDR3, the DNA is TGTGCCATCAGTGAGTCGAATCAGCCCGAAGCTTTCTTT. Protein: CAISESNQPEAFF.

The V gene is TRBV5-1, the J gene TRBJ2-3; either TRBD1 or TRBD2 may fit D (5 bases each). Germline V gene data show CDR1 as SGHRS and CDR2 as YFSETQ. The CDR3 contains 15 residues. Trimming stripped 5 bases from V and 6 bases from J, with 19 bases between. The CDR3 bases are TGCGCCAGCAGTCCCTCCGGGACCCTAGGGGATACGCAGTATTTT. The encoded protein is CASSPSGTLGDTQYF.

V usage is TRBV27 and J usage is TRBJ2-3; 9 bases fit TRBD2. CDR3 length: 15 amino acids. In germline, CDR1 is MNHEY, CDR2 SMNVEV (reference sequence). V lost 7 bases to trimming and J lost 2 bases; unmatched junction nucleotides: 7. Here the CDR3 reads CASTTLAGTTDTQYF. The CDR3 coding sequence is TGTGCCAGCACCACCCTAGCGGGGACCACAGATACGCAGTATTTT.

The chain uses TRBV7-2 and TRBJ2-1; D remains ambiguous. V was cut by 2 bases and J by 3 bases, with 11 bases left in between. CDR3 length: 15 residues. Germline V gives CDR1 SGHTA, CDR2 FQGNSA. CDR3 nucleotide sequence: TGTGCCAGCAGCTTAAGTGGCTCAGACTACAATGAGCAGTTCTTC. It is translated as CASSLSGSDYNEQFF.

This clonotype has just a few counts. The gene calls are TRBV29-1 and TRBJ2-5, with TRBD2 identical over 9 bases. After removal of 4 bases from V and 9 bases from J, the junction contained 12 bases not matched to a gene. This CDR3 is built from 14 residues. The germline V gene has CDR1 SQVTM and CDR2 ANQGSEA. The DNA of the CDR3 is TGCAGCGTTGTTGAGAGCGGGGGGCGAGGAGCCCAGTACTTC. The encoded protein is CSVVESGGRGAQYF.

In its sample, this clonotype was seen a few times. The gene calls are TRBV4-1 and TRBJ2-5; 9 bases are shared with TRBD2. Germline V gene sequence: CDR1 MGHRA, CDR2 YSYEKL. Trimming removed 4 bases from V and 3 bases from J; junction bases left unmatched: 3. This CDR3 is built from 14 residues. The chain's CDR3 is CASSPSGEKETQYF. The CDR3 DNA sequence: TGCGCCAGCAGCCCTAGCGGGGAGAAAGAGACCCAGTACTTC.